This passage covers 20 T cell receptor beta chains from one sample sequenced in a study of CD8 T cells in Susac syndrome. Random hexamers served to reverse transcribe roughly 0.5 to 1 ug RNA. TCRdb independently ran MiXCR on the immunoSEQ multiplex PCR reads; one entry per CDR3 protein. The table lists about 21,000 distinct CDR3 sequences, around 92% of them singletons. The sequencing sample was made of CD8+ T cells from PBMCs. The receptor source for this set is a human donor in good health.

The chain combines TRBV12-3 or TRBV12-4 with TRBJ1-2; D is perhaps TRBD1 (6 bases). The CDR3 consists of 13 residues. The V end lost 7 bases, the J end lost 7 bases, and 16 bases lay between the germline ends. CDR3 sequence reads: CASTDRIRSGYTF. CDR3 coding DNA: TGTGCCAGCACCGACAGGATCCGGAGTGGCTACACCTTC.

CDR3 in DNA: TGTGCCAGCAGGTCGACAGGGAACACTGAAGCTTTCTTT. This encodes CASRSTGNTEAFF. The chain joins TRBV13 to TRBJ1-1, with a possible D match to TRBD1 (6 bases). Germline lookup yields CDR1 PRHDT and CDR2 FYEKMQ (reference sequence). This CDR3 spans 13 amino acids. The germline V and J ends were trimmed by 6 bases and 1 base, with 9 bases remaining between them.

The chain couples TRBV4-3 to TRBJ2-1; possibly TRBD1 for D (5 bases). Between the trimmed V and J ends, which lost 3 bases and 9 bases, there was a span of 12 bases. The CDR3 consists of 13 residues. In germline, CDR1 is LGHNA, CDR2 YSLEER. CDR3 DNA sequence: TGCGCCAGCAGCCACGCCTCCCAGGGTGAGCAGTTCTTC. Protein product: CASSHASQGEQFF.

V gene TRBV2 combines with J gene TRBJ2-2, with D possibly TRBD2 on 5 matching bases. The CDR3 is 14 residues long. Between the trimmed V and J ends, which lost 11 bases and 0 bases, there was a span of 13 bases. Germline V gene sequence: CDR1 SNHLY, CDR2 FYNNEI. For the CDR3, the DNA is TGTGCCCGACTAAGGAACGCGAACACCGGGGAGCTGTTTTTT. Its protein product is CARLRNANTGELFF.

As concerns this clonotype: A read error is likely, as this CDR3 ends without the conserved phenylalanine or tryptophan. The gene calls are TRBV20-1 and TRBJ2-7, with 9 bases aligning to TRBD1. Losses at the gene ends were 5 bases for V and 2 bases for J; bases not matched to a gene: 7. The CDR3 runs 14 residues. Germline CDR1 is DFQATT and CDR2 is SNEGSKA (reference sequence). CDR3 sequence reads: CSAPGGQGAYEQYL. DNA of the CDR3: TGCAGTGCTCCCGGGGGACAGGGAGCCTACGAGCAGTACTTG.

The chain carries TRBV2 and TRBJ2-1; unclear D gene. The length of the CDR3 is 13 residues. The V end lost 8 bases, the J end lost 1 base, and 9 bases lay between the germline ends. CDR1 is SNHLY, CDR2 FYNNEI, per germline. The CDR3 DNA reads TGTGCCAGCGGGGTGGTGTCCTACAATGAGCAGTTCTTC. Translation gives CASGVVSYNEQFF. Combining the CDR3 with reference TRBV2 and TRBJ2-1 gives the whole variable domain EPEVTQTPSHQVTQMGQEVILRCVPISNHLYFYWYRQILGQKVEFLVSFYNNEISEKSEIFDDQFSVERPDGSNFTLKIRSTKLEDSAMYFCASGVVSYNEQFFGPGTRLTVL.

The sample holds one count of this clonotype. The rearrangement links TRBV27 to TRBJ2-3; 16 bases match TRBD2. The CDR3 is made up of 16 amino acids. V gave up 4 bases and J gave up 4 bases; unmatched junction bases: 2. Germline values: CDR1 MNHEY, CDR2 SMNVEV (reference sequence). CDR3 bases: TGTGCCAGCAGTTCTGGGACTAGCGGGGGGGCAGATACGCAGTATTTT. Translating gives CASSSGTSGGADTQYF.

This sequence joins TRBV4-1 and TRBJ2-3; D may be TRBD2 (7 bases). Per the germline V gene, CDR1 is MGHRA and CDR2 is YSYEKL. The CDR3 sequence is 16 residues long. Trimming shortened V by 4 bases and J by 4 bases, and 18 bases separated the two germline ends. CDR3 in DNA: TGCGCCAGCAGCCGAGAGGGGGGGCCTGCCGCAGATACGCAGTATTTT. It encodes CASSREGGPAADTQYF.

The gene calls are TRBV12-5 and TRBJ2-5; D is uncertain. CDR3 length: 14 amino acids. CDR1 is LGHNT and CDR2 is FRNRAP in the germline V gene. V was cut by 9 bases and J by 1 base, with 15 bases left in between. CDR3 loop: CASHHPSSQETQYF. The DNA for the CDR3 is TGTGCTAGCCATCACCCAAGCAGCCAAGAGACCCAGTACTTC.

V usage is TRBV6-2 or TRBV6-3 and J usage is TRBJ2-7; D uncertain. V was cut by 0 bases and J by 5 bases, with 14 bases left in between. The CDR3 runs to 15 residues. The germline gives CDR1 MNHEY, CDR2 SVGEGT. CDR3 in amino acids: CASSYSVDGSDEQYF. In DNA, the CDR3 is TGTGCCAGCAGTTACTCCGTGGACGGTTCCGACGAGCAGTACTTC.

The V gene is TRBV3-1, the J gene TRBJ2-2; D not resolved. CDR1 LGHDT and CDR2 YNNKEL come from the germline V gene (reference sequence). V shed 1 base and J shed 6 bases, with 6 bases lying between them. There are 13 residues in the CDR3. The CDR3 DNA reads as TGTGCCAGCAGCCAAGTTCCCGCCGGGGAGCTGTTTTTT. This gives the protein CASSQVPAGELFF.

The CDR3 protein is CASRTGVSPLHF. The CDR3 region has the DNA TGTGCCAGTAGGACAGGGGTGTCACCCCTCCACTTT. This sequence joins TRBV19 and TRBJ1-6, with TRBD1 identical over 8 bases. Trimming at V came to 6 bases and at J to 10 bases, leaving 2 bases not matched to a gene. CDR3 length: 12 residues. The germline CDR1 and CDR2 sequences are LNHDA and SQIVND (reference sequence). Supplemented by reference TRBV19 and TRBJ1-6, the full variable domain reads DGGITQSPKYLFRKEGQNVTLSCEQNLNHDAMYWYRQDPGQGLRLIYYSQIVNDFQKGDIAEGYSVSREKKESFPLTVTSAQKNPTAFYLCASRTGVSPLHFGNGTRLTVT.

CDR3 region: CASRESTDTQYF. In DNA, the CDR3 is TGTGCCAGCAGGGAGAGCACAGATACGCAGTATTTT. This chain links TRBV7-2 with TRBJ2-3; unclear D gene. This CDR3 comprises 12 residues. The germline V gene encodes CDR1 SGHTA and CDR2 FQGNSA. Trimming took 6 bases from V and 0 from J, leaving 4 bases between them.

V and J are TRBV12-5 and TRBJ1-1; D unclear. The length of the CDR3 is 14 residues. Between the trimmed V and J ends, which lost 0 bases and 1 base, there was a span of 6 bases. Germline values: CDR1 LGHNT, CDR2 FRNRAP. CDR3 sequence (DNA): TGTGCTAGTGGTTTGGTAACAGAGAACACTGAAGCTTTCTTT. Amino acids: CASGLVTENTEAFF.

CDR3 nucleotides: TGTGCCAGCAGCTACGGACAGGAGTACACCTTC. Translating it yields CASSYGQEYTF. The rearrangement links TRBV7-9 to TRBJ1-2; TRBD1 matches at 7 bases. With 4 bases clipped from V and 11 bases from J, the junction kept 4 bases outside the gene matches. The CDR3 is made up of 11 amino acids. The germline V gene has CDR1 SEHNR and CDR2 FQNEAQ (reference sequence).

The rearrangement uses TRBV7-8 and TRBJ1-2, with 7 nucleotides matching TRBD1. Trimming removed 5 bases from V and 4 bases from J; junction bases left unmatched: 10. The CDR3 is 15 amino acids. Germline CDR1 reads SGHVS; CDR2 reads FQNEAQ. This CDR3 reads CASSPVKGASYGYTF. Here the CDR3 DNA reads TGTGCCAGCAGCCCCGTGAAGGGGGCGAGCTATGGCTACACCTTC.

The chain employs TRBV27 and TRBJ1-2; 8 nucleotides align to TRBD1. The trim removed 3 bases at V and 3 bases at J, leaving 9 bases unmatched. This CDR3 region has 16 residues. The germline CDR1 and CDR2 sequences are MNHEY and SMNVEV (reference sequence). CDR3 nucleotide sequence: TGTGCCAGCAGTTTTGCAGGGGGCGGGGGTCACTATGGCTACACCTTC. Encoded protein: CASSFAGGGGHYGYTF.

The rearrangement links TRBV5-1 to TRBJ1-1; D not resolved. CDR3 length: 13 residues. CDR1 and CDR2 (germline): SGHRS, YFSETQ. Trimming removed 4 bases at V and 0 bases at J, with 7 bases between. As DNA, the CDR3 is TGCGCCAGCAGCCTCGCCTTGAACACTGAAGCTTTCTTT. Protein sequence: CASSLALNTEAFF.

The count of this clonotype is one. This sequence joins TRBV10-2 and TRBJ2-7; D ambiguous. CDR1 is WSHSY, CDR2 SAAADI, per germline. CDR3 size: 11 residues. V lost 6 bases, J lost 3 bases, and 6 bases lay in between. The DNA of the CDR3 is TGCGCCAGCAGCTCGGGCTACGAGCAGTACTTC. Translating gives CASSSGYEQYF.

The chain joins TRBV13 to TRBJ1-1; D may be TRBD1 (5 bases). Germline V gene lookup returns CDR1 PRHDT and CDR2 FYEKMQ (reference sequence). CDR3 length equals 14 residues. Trimming took 7 bases from V and 6 from J, leaving 18 bases between them. CDR3 nucleotides: TGTGCCAGCACCGACGCAGGGAAAAGGGCTGAAGCTTTCTTT. As protein: CASTDAGKRAEAFF. Based on the CDR3 plus reference TRBV13 and TRBJ1-1, the full variable domain is AAGVIQSPRHLIKEKRETATLKCYPIPRHDTVYWYQQGPGQDPQFLISFYEKMQSDKGSIPDRFSAQQFSDYHSELNMSSLELGDSALYFCASTDAGKRAEAFFGQGTRLTVV.